A single sample gave rise to the 29 T cell receptor beta chains below, sequenced in a study of blood T cell repertoires in COVID-19. TCRdb's table, derived via immunoSEQ multiplex PCR, lists solely in-frame clones and lacks some. The sample shows under 350,000 clones, 90% of them seen only once. The sample comprised PBMCs or T cells enriched from blood (not recorded which). The receptors were gathered from a man aged 55 to 70 who had recovered from COVID-19.

This clone was counted a single time. The chain is built from TRBV5-4 and TRBJ1-6; the D gene is possibly TRBD1 (5 bases). CDR1 is SGHNT and CDR2 is YYREEE in the germline V gene (reference sequence). V dropped 3 bases and J dropped 0 bases, with 10 bases sitting between them. The CDR3 loop spans 16 amino acids. CDR3 nucleotides: TGTGCCAGCAGCTCGCAGGGCCACTCCTATAATTCACCCCTCCACTTT. This translates into CASSSQGHSYNSPLHF.

Of note for this clone: Other DNA sequences of this sample code for an identical CDR3. The genes are TRBV11-2 and TRBJ2-1, with TRBD2 identical over 7 bases. The CDR3 length is 15 residues. The V gene's germline CDR1 is SGHAT and CDR2 FQNNGV. The trim removed 5 bases at V and 1 base at J, leaving 5 bases unmatched. The CDR3 DNA sequence: TGTGCCAGCAGCCGTAGCGGGTCTTCCTACAATGAGCAGTTCTTC. Protein: CASSRSGSSYNEQFF.

V usage is TRBV5-5 and J usage is TRBJ1-4; D is uncertain. CDR1 is SGHKS and CDR2 is YYEKEE in the germline V gene (reference sequence). This CDR3 spans 17 amino acids. Trimming took 4 bases from V and 3 from J, leaving 19 bases between them. CDR3 region: CASSPRWANRPNEKLFF. DNA of the CDR3: TGTGCCAGCAGCCCTCGGTGGGCCAATCGTCCTAATGAAAAACTGTTTTTT.

The V gene is TRBV12-3 or TRBV12-4, the J gene TRBJ2-7; D may be TRBD1 (6 bases). V was clipped by 7 bases and J by 2 bases, with 12 bases between them. The length of the CDR3 is 13 residues. The CDR3 protein is CASNRDIAYEQYF. DNA for the CDR3: TGTGCCAGCAATAGGGACATCGCCTACGAGCAGTACTTC.

The V gene is TRBV29-1, the J gene TRBJ2-2, with TRBD1 as a possible D gene (6 bases). The CDR3 has 13 amino acids. Between the trimmed V and J ends, which lost 7 bases and 5 bases, there was a span of 14 bases. Germline CDR1 SQVTM, CDR2 ANQGSEA. CDR3: CSATGIGTGELFF. Here the CDR3 DNA reads TGCAGCGCCACAGGGATTGGGACCGGGGAGCTGTTTTTT.

V and J are TRBV5-1 and TRBJ1-6, with 8 positions matching TRBD1. The CDR3 contains 16 residues. J lost 3 bases, V lost 4 bases, and 6 bases had no gene match. Germline V gene sequence: CDR1 SGHRS, CDR2 YFSETQ. The CDR3 DNA sequence: TGCGCCAGCAGCCGGACAGGGCTTAACTATAATTCACCCCTCCACTTT. It codes for CASSRTGLNYNSPLHF.

The chain couples TRBV4-2 to TRBJ1-2; D unclear. Germline loops: CDR1 LGHNA, CDR2 YNFKEQ. The CDR3 loop spans 16 amino acids. V lost 0 bases to trimming and J lost 5 bases, with 16 bases between them. CDR3 in DNA: TGTGCCAGCAGCCAAGATCCGGGGATCGTCCCTTATGGCTACACCTTC. This sequence encodes CASSQDPGIVPYGYTF.

The rearrangement uses TRBV3-1 (or the pseudogene TRBV3-2) and TRBJ2-7, with TRBD2 identical over 12 bases. Germline V gene lookup returns CDR1 LGHDT and CDR2 YNNKEL (reference sequence). After removal of 7 bases from V and 3 bases from J, the junction contained 16 bases not matched to a gene. CDR3 length equals 18 residues. The CDR3 nucleotides read TGTGCCAGCACCCGAGGACTAGCGGGATCTAGTAAGGGCTACGAGCAGTACTTC. Its protein is CASTRGLAGSSKGYEQYF.

The rearrangement uses TRBV4-1 and TRBJ1-4; D is unclear. The CDR3 loop spans 14 amino acids. The germline gives CDR1 MGHRA, CDR2 YSYEKL. Between the trimmed V and J ends, which lost 6 bases and 3 bases, there was a span of 11 bases. The CDR3 spells CASRTTWANEKLFF. The CDR3 coding sequence is TGCGCCAGCAGGACAACTTGGGCTAATGAAAAACTGTTTTTT.

The chain employs TRBV30 and TRBJ2-1, with unresolved D. With 4 bases removed from V and 8 bases from J, the gap between germline ends came to 9 bases. The CDR3 contains 11 residues. Germline CDR1 GTSNPN, CDR2 SVGIG (reference sequence). CDR3 protein: CAWTVNYEQFF. DNA for the CDR3: TGTGCCTGGACGGTAAACTATGAGCAGTTCTTC.

The chain is built from TRBV9 and TRBJ2-7; possibly TRBD1 for D (5 bases). Germline V CDR1 and CDR2: SGDLS, YYNGEE. The V gene lost 4 bases and the J gene lost 2 bases, with 16 bases spanning the gap. The CDR3 runs to 15 residues. The CDR3 loop reads CASSPGHRDTYEQYF. The CDR3 DNA reads TGTGCCAGCAGCCCCGGACACCGCGATACCTACGAGCAGTACTTC. Drawing the rest from reference TRBV9 and TRBJ2-7, the complete variable domain is DSGVTQTPKHLITATGQRVTLRCSPRSGDLSVYWYQQSLDQGLQFLIQYYNGEERAKGNILERFSAQQFPDLHSELNLSSLELGDSALYFCASSPGHRDTYEQYFGPGTRLTVT.

This clone was seen only once. The chain is built from TRBV24-1 and TRBJ2-7; possible D gene TRBD1, 8 bases. The length of the CDR3 is 17 residues. Trimming shortened V by 1 base and J by 6 bases, and 21 bases separated the two germline ends. Germline V gene lookup returns CDR1 KGHDR and CDR2 SFDVKD. CDR3 sequence: CATSDFPRQGRVREQYF. The CDR3, as DNA: TGTGCCACCAGTGATTTCCCAAGACAGGGGAGGGTCCGCGAGCAGTACTTC.

In DNA, the CDR3 is TGTGCCAGCAGCCCCCGGACAGGGGCTTTTAAAGCTTTCTTT. Translation: CASSPRTGAFKAFF. The rearrangement uses TRBV6-2 or TRBV6-3 and TRBJ1-1; 9 bases match TRBD1. The V and J ends lost 6 bases and 9 bases, in that order; junction bases with no gene match: 11. The CDR3 contains 14 residues. The germline V gene encodes CDR1 MNHEY and CDR2 SVGEGT.

This chain uses TRBV2 with TRBJ2-1; D remains unclear. The ends were cut back, 6 bases at V and 2 bases at J, with 8 bases in the middle. Germline V CDR1 and CDR2: SNHLY, FYNNEI. The CDR3 runs 13 residues. The DNA of the CDR3 is TGTGCCAGCAGGAATAGCCCCTACAATGAGCAGTTCTTC. This encodes CASRNSPYNEQFF. Complete variable domain (other parts from reference TRBV2 and TRBJ2-1): EPEVTQTPSHQVTQMGQEVILRCVPISNHLYFYWYRQILGQKVEFLVSFYNNEISEKSEIFDDQFSVERPDGSNFTLKIRSTKLEDSAMYFCASRNSPYNEQFFGPGTRLTVL.

This clone was observed a handful of times. The chain is built from TRBV5-1 and TRBJ1-2, with 10 bases aligning to TRBD1. Trimming at V came to 4 bases and at J to 3 bases, leaving 6 bases not matched to a gene. CDR3 length: 15 residues. Germline-derived CDR1 and CDR2 are SGHRS and YFSETQ. The CDR3 loop reads CASSDRDRGDYGYTF. The CDR3 DNA reads as TGCGCCAGCAGCGACCGGGACAGGGGTGACTATGGCTACACCTTC.

The chain has TRBV2 and TRBJ2-7; D is unresolved. This CDR3 is 13 amino acids long. Trimming removed 4 bases at V and 3 bases at J, with 10 bases between. Germline CDR1 is SNHLY and CDR2 is FYNNEI. Here the CDR3 reads CASSVSASYEQYF. The CDR3 region has the DNA TGTGCCAGCAGTGTGTCTGCTAGCTACGAGCAGTACTTC. Variable domain in full (rest from reference TRBV2 and TRBJ2-7): EPEVTQTPSHQVTQMGQEVILRCVPISNHLYFYWYRQILGQKVEFLVSFYNNEISEKSEIFDDQFSVERPDGSNFTLKIRSTKLEDSAMYFCASSVSASYEQYFGPGTRLTVT.

J is TRBJ1-5 and V is TRBV29-1; possibly TRBD1 for D (6 bases). The CDR3 is 13 residues long. Germline-derived CDR1 and CDR2 are SQVTM and ANQGSEA. Trimming took off 3 bases at V and 2 bases at J, with 8 bases between the two ends. In nucleotides, the CDR3 is TGCAGCGTTGATTCAGGGGGCAATCAGCCCCAGCATTTT. Protein product: CSVDSGGNQPQHF.

This chain links TRBV2 with TRBJ2-7; perhaps TRBD1 as D (5 bases). Germline V gene lookup returns CDR1 SNHLY and CDR2 FYNNEI. Trimming took off 1 base at V and 10 bases at J, with 14 bases between the two ends. The CDR3 is 13 amino acids. The CDR3 region has the DNA TGTGCCAGCAGTGAAGGGCCATGGCAGGGACAGTACTTC. Translation: CASSEGPWQGQYF.

The chain joins TRBV6-5 to TRBJ2-7; perhaps TRBD1 as D (6 bases). CDR3 length equals 12 residues. Germline V gene sequence: CDR1 MNHEY, CDR2 SVGAGI. The V and J ends lost 6 bases and 4 bases respectively, with 10 bases between them. CDR3 sequence reads: CASSQTGYEQYF. CDR3 nucleotide sequence: TGTGCCAGCAGCCAGACAGGATACGAGCAGTACTTC.

The rearrangement joins TRBV27 to TRBJ2-4; D might be TRBD1 (5 bases). Looked up from germline, CDR1 is MNHEY and CDR2 is SMNVEV (reference sequence). V was cut by 2 bases and J by 4 bases, with 18 bases left in between. This CDR3 region has 17 residues. The CDR3, as DNA: TGTGCCAGCAGTTTAGGTTGGGGTCAGGGTCTGAAAAACATTCAGTACTTC. Translating it yields CASSLGWGQGLKNIQYF.

The chain has TRBV5-4 and TRBJ1-2; a weak D match, TRBD1 (6 bases). Looked up from germline, CDR1 is SGHNT and CDR2 is YYREEE (reference sequence). The CDR3 spans 15 residues. V was cut by 1 base and J by 2 bases, with 12 bases left in between. The CDR3 region is CASSLSRQANYGYTF. CDR3 nucleotides: TGTGCCAGCAGCTTGTCGAGACAGGCGAACTATGGCTACACCTTC. Supplemented by reference TRBV5-4 and TRBJ1-2, the full variable domain reads ETGVTQSPTHLIKTRGQQVTLRCSSQSGHNTVSWYQQALGQGPQFIFQYYREEENGRGNFPPRFSGLQFPNYSSELNVNALELDDSALYLCASSLSRQANYGYTFGSGTRLTVV.

This clone was found once. This CDR3 reads CASSPQGRGETQYF. CDR3 coding DNA: TGTGCCAGCAGCCCACAGGGTCGGGGAGAGACCCAGTACTTC. The V gene is TRBV7-3, the J gene TRBJ2-5; possible D gene TRBD1, 6 bases. Germline-derived CDR1 and CDR2 are SGHTA and FQGTGA. The CDR3 totals 14 residues. The germline V and J ends were trimmed by 5 bases and 4 bases, with 14 bases remaining between them.

The chain uses TRBV4-3 and TRBJ2-2, with 8 bases aligning to TRBD1. J gave up 2 bases and V 7 bases, and 3 bases lay outside the gene matches. Germline V gives CDR1 LGHNA, CDR2 YSLEER. This CDR3 region has 14 residues. The CDR3 protein is CASKQGVNTGELFF. DNA of the CDR3: TGCGCCAGCAAACAGGGGGTTAACACCGGGGAGCTGTTTTTT.

The chain has TRBV19 and TRBJ2-3, with 13 bases lining up with TRBD2. The CDR3 has 21 amino acids. In germline, CDR1 is LNHDA, CDR2 SQIVND (reference sequence). V trimming: 1 base; J trimming: 2 bases; junction bases outside the gene matches: 15. CDR3 protein: CASSIAAKGLAGPPNTDTQYF. In nucleotides, the CDR3 is TGTGCCAGTAGTATAGCCGCCAAGGGACTAGCGGGGCCCCCGAACACAGATACGCAGTATTTT.

The chain employs TRBV2 and TRBJ2-7; TRBD2 matches at 9 bases. The CDR3 spans 16 residues. CDR1 SNHLY and CDR2 FYNNEI come from the germline V gene. Trimming removed 4 bases from V and 4 bases from J; junction bases left unmatched: 11. DNA for the CDR3: TGTGCCAGCAGTGGACTAGCGGAGGGTCTCGTTTACGAGCAGTACTTC. This translates into CASSGLAEGLVYEQYF. Combining the CDR3 with reference TRBV2 and TRBJ2-7 gives the whole variable domain EPEVTQTPSHQVTQMGQEVILRCVPISNHLYFYWYRQILGQKVEFLVSFYNNEISEKSEIFDDQFSVERPDGSNFTLKIRSTKLEDSAMYFCASSGLAEGLVYEQYFGPGTRLTVT.

The rearrangement uses TRBV19 and TRBJ1-3; D ambiguous. V lost 3 bases and J 1 base, leaving 7 bases between the germline ends. The CDR3 sequence is 14 residues long. Germline V gene sequence: CDR1 LNHDA, CDR2 SQIVND (reference sequence). CDR3 loop: CASSIESSGNTIYF. In DNA, the CDR3 is TGTGCCAGTAGTATTGAGAGTTCTGGAAACACCATATATTTT.

The gene calls are TRBV5-4 and TRBJ2-5, with D hard to call. V was pared by 2 bases and J by 5 bases, with 10 bases between. The CDR3 covers 13 residues. The germline CDR1 and CDR2 sequences are SGHNT and YYREEE (reference sequence). CDR3: CASSLTTTETQYF. CDR3 sequence (DNA): TGTGCCAGCAGCTTAACTACCACCGAGACCCAGTACTTC.

This clone has just one count. The rearrangement links TRBV9 to TRBJ1-1; maybe TRBD1 (6 bases). In germline, CDR1 is SGDLS, CDR2 YYNGEE. V was pared by 2 bases and J by 5 bases, with 16 bases between. There are 15 residues in the CDR3. The CDR3 bases are TGTGCCAGCAGCGTCACCTTGGGGGCAGGGACTGAAGCTTTCTTT. It translates to CASSVTLGAGTEAFF.

The J gene is TRBJ1-2, the V gene TRBV7-6, with 9 nucleotides matching TRBD1. The ends lost 1 base at V and 6 bases at J; junction bases unmatched: 0. This CDR3 comprises 13 residues. The germline V gene encodes CDR1 SGHVS and CDR2 FNYEAQ. CDR3 coding DNA: TGTGCCAGCAGCTTAGGGACAGGGGATGGCTACACCTTC. Translation: CASSLGTGDGYTF. Drawing the rest from reference TRBV7-6 and TRBJ1-2, the complete variable domain is GAGVSQSPRYKVTKRGQDVALRCDPISGHVSLYWYRQALGQGPEFLTYFNYEAQQDKSGLPNDRFSAERPEGSISTLTIQRTEQRDSAMYRCASSLGTGDGYTFGSGTRLTVV.